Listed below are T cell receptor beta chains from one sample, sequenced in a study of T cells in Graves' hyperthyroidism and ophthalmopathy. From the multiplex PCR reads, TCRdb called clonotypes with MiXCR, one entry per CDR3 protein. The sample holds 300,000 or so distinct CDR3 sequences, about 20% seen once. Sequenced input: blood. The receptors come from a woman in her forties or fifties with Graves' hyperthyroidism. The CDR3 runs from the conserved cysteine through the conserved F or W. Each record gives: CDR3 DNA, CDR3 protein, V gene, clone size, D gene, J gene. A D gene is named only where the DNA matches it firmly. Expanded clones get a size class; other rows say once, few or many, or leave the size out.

cdr3_nt: TGTGCCAGCAGCACGGGACTAGCGGGAGCCCTAAGCACAGATACGCAGTATTTT
cdr3_aa: CASSTGLAGALSTDTQYF
v_call: TRBV13
clone_size: NA
d_call: TRBD2
j_call: TRBJ2-3

cdr3_nt: TGCAGCGTTGGAGAGGGTCACGAGCAGTACTTC
cdr3_aa: CSVGEGHEQYF
v_call: TRBV29-1
clone_size: many
d_call: NA
j_call: TRBJ2-7

cdr3_nt: TGTGCCAGCAGCCAAGAGACAGTTCCCGGGGCCAACGTCCTGACTTTC
cdr3_aa: CASSQETVPGANVLTF
v_call: TRBV3-1
clone_size: few
d_call: NA
j_call: TRBJ2-6

cdr3_nt: TGTGCCACCCTCTGGGATACAGGGCCCTATGGCTACACCTTC
cdr3_aa: CATLWDTGPYGYTF
v_call: TRBV6-1
clone_size: few
d_call: NA
j_call: TRBJ1-2

cdr3_nt: TGTGCCAGCAGTTTACGGGAGAAGTACGAGCAGTACTTC
cdr3_aa: CASSLREKYEQYF
v_call: TRBV27
clone_size: few
d_call: NA
j_call: TRBJ2-7

cdr3_nt: TGTGCCAGCAGTGAATCGGGGGGGACTGAAGCTTTCTTT
cdr3_aa: CASSESGGTEAFF
v_call: TRBV10-2
clone_size: many
d_call: NA
j_call: TRBJ1-1

cdr3_nt: TGTGCCAGCAGCTGGGGGGGACCAGATACGCAGTATTTT
cdr3_aa: CASSWGGPDTQYF
v_call: TRBV7-3
clone_size: many
d_call: TRBD2
j_call: TRBJ2-3

cdr3_nt: TGCGCCAGCAGCCTCACAGGGGTTGGTGAGCAGTTCTTC
cdr3_aa: CASSLTGVGEQFF
v_call: TRBV5-1
clone_size: many
d_call: TRBD1
j_call: TRBJ2-1

cdr3_nt: TGCAGTGCGGGGGGCGGGACCCAGGGGCATAGCAATCAGCCCCAGCATTTT
cdr3_aa: CSAGGGTQGHSNQPQHF
v_call: TRBV20-1
clone_size: few
d_call: NA
j_call: TRBJ1-5

cdr3_nt: TGCGCCAGCAGCTTGGACAGGGCAAATTCACCCCTCCACTTT
cdr3_aa: CASSLDRANSPLHF
v_call: TRBV5-1
clone_size: many
d_call: NA
j_call: TRBJ1-6

cdr3_nt: TGTGCCAGCAGCCAGGCCTCCATAGCGGGAATCAACACAGATACGCAGTATTTT
cdr3_aa: CASSQASIAGINTDTQYF
v_call: TRBV3-1
clone_size: many
d_call: TRBD2
j_call: TRBJ2-3

cdr3_nt: TGTGCCAGCAGCTCAGGGGCACTGAACACTGAAGCTTTCTTT
cdr3_aa: CASSSGALNTEAFF
v_call: TRBV7-9
clone_size: NA
d_call: NA
j_call: TRBJ1-1

cdr3_nt: TGTGCCAGCCCCGGGGACAGGGATGTCTATGGCTACACCTTC
cdr3_aa: CASPGDRDVYGYTF
v_call: TRBV12-3/TRBV12-4
clone_size: once
d_call: TRBD1
j_call: TRBJ1-2

cdr3_nt: TGCAGTGCTATAGAGTTTGAGGGGACGAGTCAGCCCCAGCATTTT
cdr3_aa: CSAIEFEGTSQPQHF
v_call: TRBV20-1
clone_size: NA
d_call: NA
j_call: TRBJ1-5

cdr3_nt: TGTGCCAGCAGTGGGGGGTGGGATCAGCCCCAGCATTTT
cdr3_aa: CASSGGWDQPQHF
v_call: TRBV6-1
clone_size: NA
d_call: NA
j_call: TRBJ1-5

cdr3_nt: TGTGCCAGCAGTCTGGGTTTCAATCAGCCCCAGCATTTT
cdr3_aa: CASSLGFNQPQHF
v_call: TRBV2
clone_size: few
d_call: NA
j_call: TRBJ1-5

cdr3_nt: TGTGCCAGCAGTCCAACTACCGGGACAGGGGAAAAACTGTTTTTT
cdr3_aa: CASSPTTGTGEKLFF
v_call: TRBV25-1
clone_size: NA
d_call: TRBD1
j_call: TRBJ1-4

cdr3_nt: TGCAGTGCTAGCGGGAGGGCCTCTTACAATGAGCAGTTCTTC
cdr3_aa: CSASGRASYNEQFF
v_call: TRBV20-1
clone_size: NA
d_call: TRBD2
j_call: TRBJ2-1

cdr3_nt: TGTGCCAGCAGCCAACTGACAGGGGGGAACACTGAAGCTTTCTTT
cdr3_aa: CASSQLTGGNTEAFF
v_call: TRBV3-1
clone_size: many
d_call: TRBD1
j_call: TRBJ1-1

cdr3_nt: TGCAGCGTTGAAGGGGACCCCATCTTCACAGATACGCAGTATTTT
cdr3_aa: CSVEGDPIFTDTQYF
v_call: TRBV29-1
clone_size: few
d_call: NA
j_call: TRBJ2-3

cdr3_nt: TGTGCCAGCAGTTTGCACGGACAGGGGGCGCAAACTGAAGCTTTCTTT
cdr3_aa: CASSLHGQGAQTEAFF
v_call: TRBV27
clone_size: NA
d_call: TRBD1
j_call: TRBJ1-1

cdr3_nt: TGCAGGATACCTTCAGGAGGGAGCTTGACAGATACGCAGTATTTT
cdr3_aa: CRIPSGGSLTDTQYF
v_call: TRBV20-1
clone_size: few
d_call: NA
j_call: TRBJ2-3

cdr3_nt: TGCGCCAGCAGCACACGACCGGGACTAGCGGGGAGCACAGATACGCAGTATTTT
cdr3_aa: CASSTRPGLAGSTDTQYF
v_call: TRBV5-1
clone_size: many
d_call: TRBD2
j_call: TRBJ2-3

cdr3_nt: TGCGCCAGCAGCTTCCGGGTCCGGAATGAAAAACTGTTTTTT
cdr3_aa: CASSFRVRNEKLFF
v_call: TRBV4-1
clone_size: few
d_call: NA
j_call: TRBJ1-4

cdr3_nt: TGTGCCAGCAGCTTAGCTAATAGGAACAGCATTCAGCCCCAGCATTTT
cdr3_aa: CASSLANRNSIQPQHF
v_call: TRBV7-2
clone_size: NA
d_call: NA
j_call: TRBJ1-5

cdr3_nt: TGCAGCGGGGTTGGGACTAGCGGGAGCTCCTACAATGAGCAGTTCTTC
cdr3_aa: CSGVGTSGSSYNEQFF
v_call: TRBV29-1
clone_size: NA
d_call: TRBD2
j_call: TRBJ2-1

cdr3_nt: TGTGCCAGCGCCACGGGGGGGAATGAAAAACTGTTTTTT
cdr3_aa: CASATGGNEKLFF
v_call: TRBV6-1
clone_size: NA
d_call: NA
j_call: TRBJ1-4

cdr3_nt: TGCGCCAGCAGTGAAATCAGGTCCACCGGGGAGCTGTTTTTT
cdr3_aa: CASSEIRSTGELFF
v_call: TRBV10-1
clone_size: few
d_call: NA
j_call: TRBJ2-2

cdr3_nt: TGTGCCAGCAGCTTGGGTAAGGGACTCACTCAGCCCCAGCATTTT
cdr3_aa: CASSLGKGLTQPQHF
v_call: TRBV5-8
clone_size: many
d_call: NA
j_call: TRBJ1-5

cdr3_nt: TGCGCCAGCAGCCAAGAGCCGGCGCACACCGGGGAGCTGTTTTTT
cdr3_aa: CASSQEPAHTGELFF
v_call: TRBV4-1
clone_size: few
d_call: NA
j_call: TRBJ2-2

cdr3_nt: TGTGCCAGCAGCGGGACCGGGGGCGGGGGGATACTCACAGATACGCAGTATTTT
cdr3_aa: CASSGTGGGGILTDTQYF
v_call: TRBV5-6
clone_size: few
d_call: TRBD2
j_call: TRBJ2-3

cdr3_nt: TGTGCCAGCAGTTTATCGACAGTCACAGATACGCAGTATTTT
cdr3_aa: CASSLSTVTDTQYF
v_call: TRBV27
clone_size: few
d_call: NA
j_call: TRBJ2-3

cdr3_nt: TGCAGTGCCCCTCTAGGTCTAGCGCCGGGGAATGAGCAGTTCTTC
cdr3_aa: CSAPLGLAPGNEQFF
v_call: TRBV20-1
clone_size: few
d_call: NA
j_call: TRBJ2-1

cdr3_nt: TGTGCCAGCAGCGCAGGGAGGGGGCAGGAAAAACTGTTTTTT
cdr3_aa: CASSAGRGQEKLFF
v_call: TRBV9
clone_size: few
d_call: TRBD1
j_call: TRBJ1-4

cdr3_nt: TGTGCCAGCAGTTCCGGGACAGGCGATAATTCACCCCTCCACTTT
cdr3_aa: CASSSGTGDNSPLHF
v_call: TRBV28
clone_size: many
d_call: TRBD1
j_call: TRBJ1-6